Sequencing of this T cell receptor beta chain was carried out in a study of beta chain features in type 1 diabetes. The authors reverse transcribed all of the isolated RNA, so sequencing captured expressed TCRB transcripts. Libraries were prepared by immunoSEQ multiplex PCR; TCRdb keeps only in-frame clonotypes and omits some of them. The sample records 810,000 or so clones, about 17% being singletons. The germline V gene encodes CDR1 LNHNV and CDR2 YYDKDF (reference sequence). The CDR3 is 15 amino acids. With 2 bases clipped from V and 6 bases from J, the junction kept 4 bases outside the gene matches.

Sample: naive CD4+ T cells from blood. J is TRBJ2-2 and V is TRBV15; 9 bases fit TRBD2. The sequence derives from a woman younger than 30 in good health. The CDR3 spells CATSRLAGVPGELFF. The CDR3 nucleotides read TGTGCCACCAGCAGATTAGCGGGAGTGCCCGGGGAGCTGTTTTTT.